The present entry profiles one TCR beta chain with its context. Its antigen is unidentified. The data originate from a study of cytomegalovirus exposure and HLA in healthy donors. Broader study findings: Whilst most TCR sequences proved rare, a subset of public TCRs occurred across many donors. In vitro experiments confirmed that three CMV-associated chains were specific for CMV antigens. A later analysis found first-cohort TCR clusters tended to co-occur in the 130 or so validation repertoires.

The CDR3 runs to 11 residues. V was trimmed by 8 bases and J by 9 bases, leaving 11 bases between them. Looked up from germline, CDR1 is SNHLY and CDR2 is FYNNEI. Some clones are missing from TCRdb's copy, which holds only in-frame ones; the method was immunoSEQ multiplex PCR. The sample contains about 200,000 clones, roughly 84% of which appear only once. Sequencing was done on a sample of PBMCs. The V call is TRBV2, the J call TRBJ2-1, with D possibly TRBD2 on 6 matching bases. This receptor was obtained from a woman younger than 30 in good health and CMV-seropositive. The CDR3 loop is CASSPGSEQFF. The CDR3 DNA reads TGTGCCAGCTCGCCCGGGAGTGAGCAGTTCTTC.